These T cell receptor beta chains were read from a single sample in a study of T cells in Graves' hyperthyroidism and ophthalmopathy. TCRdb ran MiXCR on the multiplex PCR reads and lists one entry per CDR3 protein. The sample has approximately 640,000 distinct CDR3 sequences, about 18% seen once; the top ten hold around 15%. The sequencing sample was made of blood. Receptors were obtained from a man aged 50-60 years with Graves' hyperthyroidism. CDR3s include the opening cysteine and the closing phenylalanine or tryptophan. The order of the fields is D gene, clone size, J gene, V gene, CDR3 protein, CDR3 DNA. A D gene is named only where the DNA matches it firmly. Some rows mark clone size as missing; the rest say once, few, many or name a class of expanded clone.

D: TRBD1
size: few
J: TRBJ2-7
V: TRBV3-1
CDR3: CASSHSDRGALSYEQYF
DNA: TGTGCCAGCAGCCATTCGGACAGGGGGGCATTGTCCTACGAGCAGTACTTC

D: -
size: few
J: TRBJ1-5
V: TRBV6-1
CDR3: CASTRTVGQPQHF
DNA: TGTGCCAGCACCCGGACAGTTGGGCAGCCCCAGCATTTT

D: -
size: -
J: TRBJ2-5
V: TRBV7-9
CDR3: CASSPRGRVDETQYF
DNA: TGTGCCAGCAGCCCTAGGGGGAGGGTAGACGAGACCCAGTACTTC

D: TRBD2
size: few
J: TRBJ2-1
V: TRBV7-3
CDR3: CASSLRLREGFNEQFF
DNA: TGTGCCAGCAGCTTAAGGTTGCGGGAGGGCTTCAATGAGCAGTTCTTC

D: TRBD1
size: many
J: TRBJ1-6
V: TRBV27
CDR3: CASSIGTGYNSPLHF
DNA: TGTGCCAGCAGTATAGGGACAGGCTATAATTCACCCCTCCACTTT

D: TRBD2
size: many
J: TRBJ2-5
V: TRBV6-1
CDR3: CASSELYWREVRLETQYF
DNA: TGTGCCAGCAGTGAACTCTATTGGCGGGAGGTTAGGTTAGAGACCCAGTACTTC

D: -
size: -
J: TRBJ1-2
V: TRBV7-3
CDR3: CASSPSGLHGYTF
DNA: TGTGCCAGCAGCCCCTCGGGGTTGCATGGCTACACCTTC

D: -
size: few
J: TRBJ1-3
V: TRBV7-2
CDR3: CASSPTREFGNTIYF
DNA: TGTGCCAGCAGCCCGACGAGGGAGTTTGGAAACACCATATATTTT

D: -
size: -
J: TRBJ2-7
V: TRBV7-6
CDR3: CASSLDLGDTSFPYEQYF
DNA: TGTGCCAGCAGCTTAGACCTGGGGGATACTAGCTTCCCCTACGAGCAGTACTTC

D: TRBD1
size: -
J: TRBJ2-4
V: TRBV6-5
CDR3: CASRTPGQGKNIQYF
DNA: TGTGCCAGCAGGACTCCGGGACAGGGAAAAAACATTCAGTACTTC

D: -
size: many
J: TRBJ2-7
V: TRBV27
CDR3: CASSVRREVSYEQYF
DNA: TGTGCCAGCAGCGTACGACGAGAAGTCTCCTACGAGCAGTACTTC

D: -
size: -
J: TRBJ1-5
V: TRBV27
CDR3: CASSALGGDQPQHF
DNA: TGTGCCAGCAGCGCCTTGGGGGGCGATCAGCCCCAGCATTTT

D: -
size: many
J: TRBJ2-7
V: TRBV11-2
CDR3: CASSFGQGLDEQYF
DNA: TGTGCCAGCAGCTTTGGGCAGGGGCTCGACGAGCAGTACTTC

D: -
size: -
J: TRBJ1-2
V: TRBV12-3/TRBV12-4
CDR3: CATRFNINYGYTF
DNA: TGTGCCACCCGATTCAATATTAACTATGGCTACACCTTC

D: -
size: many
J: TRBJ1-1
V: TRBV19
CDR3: CASSYQTGLDTEAFF
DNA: TGTGCCAGTAGTTACCAGACCGGGTTGGACACTGAAGCTTTCTTT

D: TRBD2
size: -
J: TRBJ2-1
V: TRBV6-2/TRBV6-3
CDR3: CASSSGGLAGGYEQFF
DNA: TGTGCCAGCAGTAGTGGGGGGCTAGCGGGAGGCTATGAGCAGTTCTTC

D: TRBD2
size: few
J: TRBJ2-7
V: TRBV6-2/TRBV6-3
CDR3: CASRATSGRASSYEQYF
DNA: TGTGCCAGCAGGGCGACTAGCGGGAGGGCATCTTCCTACGAGCAGTACTTC

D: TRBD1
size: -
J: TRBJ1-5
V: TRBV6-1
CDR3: CASSPSTGGGQPQHF
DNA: TGTGCCAGCAGTCCCTCGACAGGGGGCGGGCAGCCCCAGCATTTT

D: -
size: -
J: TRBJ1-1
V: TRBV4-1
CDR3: CASSPMGQGEAFF
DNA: TGCGCCAGCAGCCCTATGGGTCAGGGTGAAGCTTTCTTT

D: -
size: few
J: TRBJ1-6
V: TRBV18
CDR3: CASSPDSPTAYNSPLHF
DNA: TGTGCCAGCTCACCTGACAGCCCCACGGCCTATAATTCACCCCTCCACTTT

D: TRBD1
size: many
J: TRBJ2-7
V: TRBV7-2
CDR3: CASSPRDRGRDEQYF
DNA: TGTGCCAGCAGCCCTCGGGACAGGGGGCGGGACGAGCAGTACTTC

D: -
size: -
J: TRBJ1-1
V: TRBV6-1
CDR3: CASISTEAFF
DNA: TGTGCCAGCATCAGCACTGAAGCTTTCTTT

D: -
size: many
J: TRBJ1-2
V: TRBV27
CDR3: CASSFRGRQRPFGYTF
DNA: TGTGCCAGCAGTTTCCGCGGCCGGCAGCGTCCCTTTGGCTACACCTTC

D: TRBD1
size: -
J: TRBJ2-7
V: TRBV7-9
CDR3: CASSPFRGTGTYEQYF
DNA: TGTGCCAGCAGCCCATTCCGTGGGACAGGGACCTACGAGCAGTACTTC

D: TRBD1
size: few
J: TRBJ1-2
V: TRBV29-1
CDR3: CSVPTGGIYGYTF
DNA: TGCAGCGTTCCGACAGGGGGCATCTATGGCTACACCTTC

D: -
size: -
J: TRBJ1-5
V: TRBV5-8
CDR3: CASTDVGSAFGNSNQPQHF
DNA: TGTGCCAGCACCGACGTAGGGTCCGCTTTCGGGAATAGCAATCAGCCCCAGCATTTT

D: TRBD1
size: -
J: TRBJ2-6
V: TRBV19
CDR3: CASLGTGGSGANVLTF
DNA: TGTGCCAGCCTCGGGACAGGGGGTTCTGGGGCCAACGTCCTGACTTTC

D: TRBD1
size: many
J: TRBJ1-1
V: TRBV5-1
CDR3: CASSLADRGIRAFF
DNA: TGCGCCAGCAGCTTGGCGGACAGGGGAATAAGGGCTTTCTTT

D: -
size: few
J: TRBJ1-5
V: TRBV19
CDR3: CASSSAQWSNQPQHF
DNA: TGTGCCAGTAGTTCCGCCCAATGGAGCAATCAGCCCCAGCATTTT

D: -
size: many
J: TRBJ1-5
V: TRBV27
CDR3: CASSSGSLSPYSNQPQHF
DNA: TGTGCCAGCAGTTCAGGGAGTCTCAGCCCATATAGCAATCAGCCCCAGCATTTT

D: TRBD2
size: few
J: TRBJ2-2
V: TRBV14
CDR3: CASSQGLAQTGELFF
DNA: TGTGCCAGCAGCCAAGGACTAGCGCAAACCGGGGAGCTGTTTTTT

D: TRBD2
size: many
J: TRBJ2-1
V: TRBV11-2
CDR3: CASSLRVAGGNEQFF
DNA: TGTGCCAGCAGCCTCCGGGTAGCGGGGGGCAATGAGCAGTTCTTC

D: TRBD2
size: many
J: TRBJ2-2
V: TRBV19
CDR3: CASSTPTGGGELFF
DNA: TGTGCCAGTAGTACACCCACGGGAGGCGGGGAGCTGTTTTTT

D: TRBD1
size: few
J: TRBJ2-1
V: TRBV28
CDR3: CASSSIMWGQGAENEQFF
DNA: TGTGCCAGCAGTTCCATCATGTGGGGACAGGGGGCTGAAAATGAGCAGTTCTTC

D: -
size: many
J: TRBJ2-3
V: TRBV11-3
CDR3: CASSLRLGSRNTDTQYF
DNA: TGTGCCAGCAGCTTGCGTTTGGGTAGCCGCAACACAGATACGCAGTATTTT

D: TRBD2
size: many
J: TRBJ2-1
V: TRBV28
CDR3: CASSFLLAGGHEQFF
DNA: TGTGCCAGCAGTTTCCTACTAGCGGGAGGACATGAGCAGTTCTTC

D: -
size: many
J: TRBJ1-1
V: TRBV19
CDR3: CASSVYLGANTEAFF
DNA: TGTGCCAGTAGTGTCTATCTAGGGGCGAACACTGAAGCTTTCTTT

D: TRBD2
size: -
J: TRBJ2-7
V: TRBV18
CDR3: CASSPPAGGGEQYF
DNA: TGTGCCAGCTCACCACCAGCGGGAGGAGGTGAGCAGTACTTC

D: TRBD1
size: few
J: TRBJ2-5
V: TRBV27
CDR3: CASSPQDRVQETQYF
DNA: TGTGCCAGCAGTCCACAAGACAGGGTACAAGAGACCCAGTACTTC

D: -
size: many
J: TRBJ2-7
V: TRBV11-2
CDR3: CASSLAGRSNEQYF
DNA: TGTGCCAGCAGCTTAGCGGGCAGGTCGAACGAGCAGTACTTC

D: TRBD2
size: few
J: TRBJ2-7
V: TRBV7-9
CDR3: CASSPRGGGTQEQYF
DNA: TGTGCCAGCAGCCCGCGGGGGGGCGGGACTCAAGAGCAGTACTTC

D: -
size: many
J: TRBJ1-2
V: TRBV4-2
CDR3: CASSQGRGGYTF
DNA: TGTGCCAGCAGCCAAGGACGAGGAGGCTACACCTTC

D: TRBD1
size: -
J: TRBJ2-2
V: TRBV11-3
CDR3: CTSSQTGFTGELFF
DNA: TGTACCAGCAGCCAGACAGGGTTTACCGGGGAGCTGTTTTTT

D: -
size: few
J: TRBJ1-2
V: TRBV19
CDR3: CASRTESIYYTF
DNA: TGTGCCAGTAGGACCGAATCTATATACTACACCTTC

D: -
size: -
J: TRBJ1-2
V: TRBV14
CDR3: CASSQSQAWGYTF
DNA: TGTGCCAGCAGCCAATCTCAGGCTTGGGGCTACACCTTC

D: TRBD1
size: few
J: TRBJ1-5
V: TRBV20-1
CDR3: CSARGTGVFSNQPQHF
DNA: TGCAGTGCTAGAGGGACAGGGGTGTTTTCCAATCAGCCCCAGCATTTT

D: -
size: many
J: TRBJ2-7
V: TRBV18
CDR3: CASSPSAYEQYF
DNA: TGTGCCAGCAGTCCGAGTGCCTACGAGCAGTACTTC

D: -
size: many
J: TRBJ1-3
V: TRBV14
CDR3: CASSQVEGLSGNTIYF
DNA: TGTGCCAGCAGCCAAGTCGAGGGGCTCTCTGGAAACACCATATATTTT

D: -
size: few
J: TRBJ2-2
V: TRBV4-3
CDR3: CASSQEVRAGYANTGELFF
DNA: TGCGCCAGCAGCCAAGAGGTTCGGGCCGGCTACGCGAACACCGGGGAGCTGTTTTTT

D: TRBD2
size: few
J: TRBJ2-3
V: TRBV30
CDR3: CAWTPSGLAGGTDTQYF
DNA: TGTGCCTGGACCCCCTCGGGGCTAGCGGGAGGTACAGATACGCAGTATTTT

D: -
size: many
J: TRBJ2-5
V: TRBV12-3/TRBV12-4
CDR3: CASKKGRDQETQYF
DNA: TGTGCCAGCAAAAAGGGACGGGACCAAGAGACCCAGTACTTC

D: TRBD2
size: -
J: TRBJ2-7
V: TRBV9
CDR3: CATLTSGKEQYF
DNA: TGTGCCACCCTGACTAGCGGGAAAGAGCAGTACTTC

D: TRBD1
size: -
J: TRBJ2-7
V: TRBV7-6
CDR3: CASSLDRGPDEQYF
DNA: TGTGCCAGCAGCCTGGACAGGGGGCCTGACGAGCAGTACTTC

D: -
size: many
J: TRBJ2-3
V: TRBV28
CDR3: CASSFDSTPETPGETDTQYF
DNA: TGTGCCAGCAGTTTCGATTCGACCCCTGAAACCCCGGGGGAAACAGATACGCAGTATTTT

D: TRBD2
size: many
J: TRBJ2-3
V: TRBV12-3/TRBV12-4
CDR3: CASSGLGTSGSTDTQYF
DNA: TGTGCCAGCAGCGGACTCGGGACTAGCGGTAGCACAGATACGCAGTATTTT